This TCR beta chain was recovered during a study of cytomegalovirus exposure and HLA in healthy donors. The ends were cut back, 3 bases at V and 10 bases at J, with 4 bases in the middle. Per germline, CDR1 MDHEN and CDR2 SYDVKM. The CDR3 length is 10 residues. The PCR employed 60 Vbeta primers together with 13 Jbeta primers. The assay was immunoSEQ multiplex PCR, and TCRdb's table has in-frame clones only and misses some. Here the sample spans 100,000 to 150,000 clones, over 70% being singletons. The sequencing input was PBMCs. The V call is TRBV28, the J call TRBJ2-1; D is ambiguous. The TCR sequence derives from a woman aged 50 to 65 in good health and CMV-seronegative. CDR3 sequence (DNA): TGTGCCAGCAGTTTCAGGGAGCAGTTCTTC. It codes for CASSFREQFF.